The rows below give T cell receptor beta chains drawn from one sample of a study of shared clonotypes between healthy human individuals. Profiling relied on immunoSEQ multiplex PCR, and the TCRdb table lists in-frame clones only, not all of them. The sample includes more than 2 million clones, 85% to 95% of them seen just once. Material for sequencing was naive CD8+ T cells from PBMCs. These TCRs come from a man aged 18 to 29 in good health. Some clones in this sample may be carry-over from other donors' samples. CDR3s include the opening cysteine and the closing phenylalanine or tryptophan. D genes are given only for firm matches. Clone size is shown for a subset of rows, as once, few, many or a class of expanded clone.

j_gene | v_gene | abundance | d_gene | CDR3aa | CDR3nt
TRBJ1-3 | TRBV4-3 | NA | NA | CASSQDLGEGNTIYF | TGCGCCAGCAGCCAAGATCTCGGGGAAGGAAACACCATATATTTT
TRBJ2-7 | TRBV7-9 | NA | NA | CASTPPRAYEQYF | TGTGCCAGCACCCCCCCGCGGGCCTACGAGCAGTACTTC
TRBJ2-7 | TRBV4-2 | once | NA | CASSQESAYEQYF | TGTGCCAGCAGCCAAGAGTCGGCCTACGAGCAGTACTTC
TRBJ2-2 | TRBV7-9 | NA | NA | CASSPPGTPGTGELFF | TGTGCCAGCAGCCCGCCCGGGACACCTGGGACCGGGGAGCTGTTTTTT
TRBJ2-5 | TRBV14 | NA | NA | CASSLTGEGIQETQYF | TGTGCCAGCAGCCTTACAGGGGAGGGGATACAAGAGACCCAGTACTTC
TRBJ2-3 | TRBV27 | NA | NA | CASSLLPRTSTDTQYF | TGTGCCAGCAGTTTATTGCCCCGCACTAGCACAGATACGCAGTATTTT
TRBJ2-7 | TRBV7-9 | once | TRBD2 | CASSPPEAGPHEQYF | TGTGCCAGCAGCCCCCCGGAAGCGGGGCCCCACGAGCAGTACTTC
TRBJ2-7 | TRBV2 | NA | TRBD1 | CASTPRDRAPSYEQYF | TGTGCCAGCACCCCTCGCGACAGGGCCCCTTCCTACGAGCAGTACTTC
TRBJ2-7 | TRBV9 | NA | NA | CASSGSSGSISYEQYF | TGTGCCAGCAGCGGGTCGAGCGGATCGATTTCCTACGAGCAGTACTTC
TRBJ2-5 | TRBV7-6 | once | TRBD2 | CASSAGAGETQYF | TGTGCCAGCAGCGCGGGAGCGGGGGAGACCCAGTACTTC
TRBJ1-1 | TRBV10-3 | NA | TRBD1 | CAIGTGTVMNTEAFF | TGTGCCATCGGAACCGGGACAGTAATGAACACTGAAGCTTTCTTT
TRBJ2-7 | TRBV28 | NA | TRBD2 | CASSLPTSGTSAKSLSYEQYF | TGTGCCAGCAGTTTACCCACCTCCGGGACTAGCGCAAAATCCCTCTCCTACGAGCAGTACTTC
TRBJ1-2 | TRBV28 | NA | TRBD1 | CASRPRQGGYGYTF | TGTGCCAGCAGGCCGAGACAGGGGGGCTATGGCTACACCTTC
TRBJ2-1 | TRBV7-9 | once | TRBD2 | CASSSPTSGQYNEQFF | TGTGCCAGCAGCTCACCGACTAGCGGGCAATACAATGAGCAGTTCTTC
TRBJ2-1 | TRBV7-7 | NA | TRBD2 | CASSPRVGREGYNEQFF | TGTGCCAGCAGCCCGCGGGTCGGTCGGGAGGGGTACAATGAGCAGTTCTTC
TRBJ2-2 | TRBV4-3 | NA | NA | CASSQDSPNTGELFF | TGCGCCAGCAGCCAAGATTCACCGAACACCGGGGAGCTGTTTTTT
TRBJ2-7 | TRBV9 | NA | TRBD2 | CASSVGSGGYYEQYF | TGTGCCAGCAGCGTAGGTAGCGGGGGTTACTACGAGCAGTACTTC
TRBJ2-7 | TRBV5-1 | NA | NA | CASRWGDSYEQYF | TGCGCCAGCAGGTGGGGGGATTCCTACGAGCAGTACTTC
TRBJ2-3 | TRBV7-6 | NA | NA | CASSSLGGDTDTQYF | TGTGCCAGCAGCTCCCTAGGGGGGGACACAGATACGCAGTATTTT
TRBJ2-2 | TRBV7-9 | NA | TRBD2 | CASRAPVSGTSLTGELFF | TGTGCCAGCAGGGCTCCGGTGTCTGGGACTAGCCTTACCGGGGAGCTGTTTTTT
TRBJ1-1 | TRBV9 | NA | NA | CASSGRGSGTEAFF | TGTGCCAGCAGCGGCCGGGGCTCGGGGACTGAAGCTTTCTTT
TRBJ1-1 | TRBV5-1 | NA | NA | CASSLGRDSHAGHNTEAFF | TGCGCCAGCAGCTTGGGCCGAGACAGCCATGCAGGGCACAACACTGAAGCTTTCTTT
TRBJ2-1 | TRBV5-1 | NA | NA | CASTTPGLYNEQFF | TGCGCCAGCACTACTCCGGGTCTATACAATGAGCAGTTCTTC
TRBJ2-7 | TRBV27 | NA | TRBD1 | CASSSSPGQGNHEQYF | TGTGCCAGCAGTTCTTCCCCGGGACAGGGAAACCACGAGCAGTACTTC